Following are 21 T cell receptor beta chains from one sample sequenced in a study of blood T cell repertoires in COVID-19. Libraries were prepared by immunoSEQ multiplex PCR; TCRdb keeps only in-frame clonotypes and omits some of them. The table lists more than 200,000 clones, over 85% of them singletons. Sequenced sample: PBMCs or T cells enriched from blood (not recorded which). Source of these receptors: a woman aged 25 to 39 with acute COVID-19.

The chain joins TRBV19 to TRBJ2-3; D may be TRBD2 (7 bases). Germline CDR1 reads LNHDA; CDR2 reads SQIVND (reference sequence). The CDR3 contains 16 residues. Trimming pared 3 bases from V and 4 bases from J, leaving 17 bases between. The CDR3 nucleotides read TGTGCCAGTAGTATTATGGGGCGGGGGCCACCAGATACGCAGTATTTT. Protein product: CASSIMGRGPPDTQYF. Combining the CDR3 with reference TRBV19 and TRBJ2-3 gives the whole variable domain DGGITQSPKYLFRKEGQNVTLSCEQNLNHDAMYWYRQDPGQGLRLIYYSQIVNDFQKGDIAEGYSVSREKKESFPLTVTSAQKNPTAFYLCASSIMGRGPPDTQYFGPGTRLTVL.

This clone is a singleton in its sample. V gene TRBV19 combines with J gene TRBJ2-4; D gene ambiguous. Trimming pared 3 bases from V and 8 bases from J, leaving 11 bases between. Germline V CDR1 and CDR2: LNHDA, SQIVND (reference sequence). This CDR3 contains 13 residues. CDR3 nucleotide sequence: TGTGCCAGTAGTATGAGACAAAAGGACATTCAGTACTTC. This encodes CASSMRQKDIQYF.

This chain links TRBV19 with TRBJ2-5, with no clear D. Germline CDR1 reads LNHDA; CDR2 reads SQIVND (reference sequence). The CDR3 contains 14 residues. V lost 3 bases and J 4 bases, leaving 12 bases between the germline ends. CDR3 region: CASSITAEGETQYF. In DNA form, the CDR3 reads TGTGCCAGTAGTATTACGGCGGAAGGAGAGACCCAGTACTTC.

This chain joins TRBV5-6 and TRBJ1-2, with a weak D call TRBD1 (5 bases). Germline V CDR1 and CDR2: SGHDT, YYEEEE. V was cut by 4 bases and J by 4 bases, with 17 bases left in between. CDR3 length: 15 residues. The CDR3, as DNA: TGTGCCAGCAGCCCCGGGGGGGTCACCTTCTATGGCTACACCTTC. It translates to CASSPGGVTFYGYTF.

The chain carries TRBV12-2 and TRBJ2-2; the table gives TRBD1 as D, unverified against the DNA. TRBV12-2 is tagged as a pseudogene. CDR3 size: 17 residues. CDR3 coding DNA: TGTGCAAGTCGCTTAGCCCCCCAGGGGGCGAACACCGGGGAGCTGTTTTTT. Translating it yields CASRLAPQGANTGELFF.

The rearrangement uses TRBV12-3 or TRBV12-4 and TRBJ2-1; D is perhaps TRBD2 (5 bases). The V gene lost 2 bases and the J gene lost 5 bases, with 7 bases spanning the gap. CDR3 length: 13 residues. CDR3 protein: CASSLSRDNEQFF. The CDR3 DNA is TGTGCCAGCAGTTTATCGAGGGACAATGAGCAGTTCTTC.

This clone was counted between two and nine times. J is TRBJ1-1 and V is TRBV5-4; D is possibly TRBD1 (6 bases). In germline, CDR1 is SGHNT, CDR2 YYREEE (reference sequence). The CDR3 length is 14 residues. Trimming took 3 bases from V and 7 from J, leaving 16 bases between them. CDR3 region: CASSSGRGRSEAFF. In DNA form, the CDR3 reads TGTGCCAGCAGCTCGGGCAGGGGTCGGAGTGAAGCTTTCTTT.

The chain is built from TRBV29-1 and TRBJ1-6; possible D gene TRBD1, 5 bases. In germline, CDR1 is SQVTM, CDR2 ANQGSEA. Trimming pared 4 bases from V and 7 bases from J, leaving 11 bases between. The CDR3 loop spans 13 amino acids. The CDR3 protein is CSVAGTGNSPLHF. In DNA form, the CDR3 reads TGCAGCGTTGCCGGGACTGGGAATTCACCCCTCCACTTT. The full variable domain, in which reference TRBV29-1 and TRBJ1-6 provide the parts outside the CDR3, is SAVISQKPSRDICQRGTSLTIQCQVDSQVTMMFWYRQQPGQSLTLIATANQGSEATYESGFVIDKFPISRPNLTFSTLTVSNMSPEDSSIYLCSVAGTGNSPLHFGNGTRLTVT.

This rearrangement joins TRBV6-1 to TRBJ2-1; 7 bases are a match to TRBD2. This CDR3 spans 17 amino acids. V dropped 1 base and J dropped 3; count of bases not matched to a gene: 9. CDR1 and CDR2 (germline): MNHNS, SASEGT. CDR3 nucleotide sequence: TGTGCCAGCAGTGAAGTGATGGGGGGGAGAGGCTACAATGAGCAGTTCTTC. It is translated as CASSEVMGGRGYNEQFF.

The V call is TRBV7-9, the J call TRBJ2-1; D is perhaps TRBD1 (6 bases). CDR1 and CDR2 from the germline V gene are SEHNR and FQNEAQ (reference sequence). The V gene lost 6 bases and the J gene lost 4 bases, with 10 bases spanning the gap. CDR3 length equals 13 residues. The CDR3, as DNA: TGTGCCAGCAGTCTGGACAGATACAATGAGCAGTTCTTC. It codes for CASSLDRYNEQFF.

The chain joins TRBV28 to TRBJ1-2, with a weak D call TRBD1 (5 bases). Trimming removed 8 bases from V and 2 bases from J, with 18 bases in between. The CDR3 sequence is 15 residues long. Germline CDR1 is MDHEN and CDR2 is SYDVKM. CDR3 in amino acids: CASYTTWGRNYGYTF. In DNA form, the CDR3 reads TGTGCCAGCTATACGACCTGGGGCAGAAACTATGGCTACACCTTC.

This clone was seen a handful of times. The genes are TRBV5-4 and TRBJ1-2; 7 bases line up with TRBD1. The junction had 10 bases not matched to a gene; V was cut back by 4 bases and J by 7 bases. The CDR3 runs 14 residues. The germline gives CDR1 SGHNT, CDR2 YYREEE (reference sequence). The CDR3 sequence is CASSPDRAGGGYTF. The CDR3 nucleotides are TGTGCCAGCAGCCCCGACAGGGCCGGGGGTGGCTACACCTTC.

This clone was seen more than once but under ten times. The gene calls are TRBV5-1 and TRBJ2-2, with D maybe TRBD1 (5 bases). The V gene lost 1 base and the J gene lost 3 bases, with 10 bases spanning the gap. The germline V gene has CDR1 SGHRS and CDR2 YFSETQ. This CDR3 is built from 15 residues. CDR3 protein: CASSLPRADTGELFF. Here the CDR3 DNA reads TGCGCCAGCAGCTTGCCCAGGGCGGACACCGGGGAGCTGTTTTTT.

The chain recombines TRBV2 with TRBJ2-6; D is undetermined. Germline loops: CDR1 SNHLY, CDR2 FYNNEI. The CDR3 consists of 16 residues. Trimming stripped 2 bases from V and 0 bases from J, with 8 bases between. The DNA of the CDR3 is TGTGCCAGCAGTGAAATGAGGATCTCTGGGGCCAACGTCCTGACTTTC. Amino acids: CASSEMRISGANVLTF.

The chain has TRBV19 and TRBJ1-1; possibly TRBD1 for D (5 bases). CDR3 length: 15 amino acids. In germline, CDR1 is LNHDA, CDR2 SQIVND (reference sequence). Trimming shortened V by 5 bases and J by 5 bases, and 18 bases separated the two germline ends. The CDR3 coding sequence is TGTGCCAGTAGTCCCCGCCGCCAGGGCTGGACTGAAGCTTTCTTT. Its translation is CASSPRRQGWTEAFF.

The rearrangement joins TRBV7-9 to TRBJ2-1; no definite D call. Per the germline V gene, CDR1 is SEHNR and CDR2 is FQNEAQ (reference sequence). With 4 bases removed from V and 0 bases from J, the gap between germline ends came to 10 bases. The CDR3 sequence is 15 residues long. The CDR3 reads CASSSHESSYNEQFF. The CDR3 coding sequence is TGTGCCAGCAGCTCACACGAAAGCTCCTACAATGAGCAGTTCTTC.

This clone has at least ten counts. This rearrangement joins TRBV19 to TRBJ1-5; D perhaps matches TRBD1 (5 bases). Germline CDR1 reads LNHDA; CDR2 reads SQIVND (reference sequence). The V end lost 3 bases, the J end lost 0 bases, and 9 bases lay between the germline ends. CDR3 size: 15 residues. This chain's CDR3 is CASSMGGDSNQPQHF. DNA for the CDR3: TGTGCCAGTAGTATGGGGGGAGATAGCAATCAGCCCCAGCATTTT.

This chain uses TRBV11-2 with TRBJ1-5; no clear D gene. Germline assignment: CDR1 SGHAT and CDR2 FQNNGV. V was cut by 2 bases and J by 4 bases, with 6 bases left in between. CDR3 length equals 13 residues. The CDR3 DNA is TGTGCCAGCAGCTTATCCAATAATCAGCCCCAGCATTTT. Residues: CASSLSNNQPQHF.

The chain has TRBV6-6 and TRBJ1-5; TRBD1 might be the D (6 bases). Trimming removed 5 bases at V and 7 bases at J, with 12 bases between. Germline-derived CDR1 and CDR2 are MNHNY and SVGAGI (reference sequence). CDR3 length: 13 residues. The CDR3 loop reads CASSTGTEQPQHF. The DNA of the CDR3 is TGTGCCAGCAGTACAGGGACCGAGCAGCCCCAGCATTTT.

The rearrangement links TRBV9 to TRBJ2-7; D remains ambiguous. Germline V gene data show CDR1 as SGDLS and CDR2 as YYNGEE. This CDR3 has 14 amino acids. Trimming pared 0 bases from V and 5 bases from J, leaving 12 bases between. The CDR3 region is CASSVVAGSNEQYF. In DNA, the CDR3 is TGTGCCAGCAGCGTAGTCGCAGGTTCCAACGAGCAGTACTTC.

This chain links TRBV5-8 with TRBJ2-3, with D perhaps matching TRBD1 (5 bases). Germline CDR1 and CDR2: SGHTS and YDEGEE. There are 16 residues in the CDR3. V was clipped by 4 bases and J by 0 bases, with 15 bases between them. CDR3 in DNA: TGTGCCAGCAGCCAGGGATTGACGGGTAGCACAGATACGCAGTATTTT. Translated, it gives CASSQGLTGSTDTQYF.